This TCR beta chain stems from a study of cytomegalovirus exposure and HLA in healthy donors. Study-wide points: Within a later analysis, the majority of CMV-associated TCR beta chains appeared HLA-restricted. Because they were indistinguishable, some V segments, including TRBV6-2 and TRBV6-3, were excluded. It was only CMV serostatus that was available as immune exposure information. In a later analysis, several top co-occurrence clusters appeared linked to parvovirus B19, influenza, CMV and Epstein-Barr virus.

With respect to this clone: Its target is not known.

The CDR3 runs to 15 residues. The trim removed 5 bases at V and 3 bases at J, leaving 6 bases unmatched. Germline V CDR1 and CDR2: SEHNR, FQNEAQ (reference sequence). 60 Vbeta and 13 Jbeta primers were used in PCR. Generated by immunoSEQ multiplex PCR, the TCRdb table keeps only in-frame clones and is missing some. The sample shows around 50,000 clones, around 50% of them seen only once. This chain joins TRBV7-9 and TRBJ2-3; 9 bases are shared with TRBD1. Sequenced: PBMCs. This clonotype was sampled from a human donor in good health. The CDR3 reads CASSTGTGSTDTQYF. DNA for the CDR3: TGTGCCAGCAGCACCGGGACAGGGAGTACAGATACGCAGTATTTT. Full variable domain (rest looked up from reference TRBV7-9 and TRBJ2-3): DTGVSQNPRHKITKRGQNVTFRCDPISEHNRLYWYRQTLGQGPEFLTYFQNEAQLEKSRLLSDRFSAERPKGSFSTLEIQRTEQGDSAMYLCASSTGTGSTDTQYFGPGTRLTVL.